The sequence of this T cell receptor (beta chain) was determined in a study of T cells in Graves' hyperthyroidism and ophthalmopathy. This clonotype has a count of ten or more. This CDR3 region has 14 residues. Per germline, CDR1 SGHRS and CDR2 YFSETQ. V was clipped by 2 bases and J by 1 base, with 10 bases between them. The TCR beta CDR3 regions underwent amplification using RNA transcripts as the source. A set of HTBI primers served as the primers for a first-round RT-PCR of the TCR CDR3. TCRdb called the multiplex PCR reads again in MiXCR, with one record for every CDR3 protein. The sample consists of 610,000 or so distinct CDR3 sequences, under 60% of them appearing once.

This TCR was recovered from a woman aged 18-29 years with Graves' hyperthyroidism. Sequenced material: peripheral blood or thyroid tissue (not recorded which). The chain links TRBV5-1 to TRBJ2-7, with D perhaps matching TRBD1 or TRBD2 (5 bases each). CDR3: CASSFEGTSYEQYF. CDR3 DNA: TGCGCCAGCAGCTTCGAAGGGACGTCCTACGAGCAGTACTTC.